Below are 5 T cell receptor beta chains sequenced from a single sample in a study of blood T cell repertoires in COVID-19. Repertoires were generated with immunoSEQ multiplex PCR, while TCRdb's copy carries only in-frame clones and drops some. Of about 89,000 clones in the sample, approximately 80% were seen once. Sequencing was done on a sample of peripheral blood. The receptor source for this set is a human donor in a cohort sampled during active COVID-19.

V and J are TRBV30 and TRBJ1-1, with TRBD1 matching 9 bases. With V trimmed by 3 bases and J by 0 bases, 5 bases remained unmatched. This CDR3 spans 15 amino acids. From germline, CDR1 is GTSNPN and CDR2 SVGIG (reference sequence). This chain's CDR3 is CAWRLGDRVNTEAFF. For the CDR3, the DNA is TGTGCCTGGAGGCTTGGGGACAGGGTGAACACTGAAGCTTTCTTT.

The chain is built from TRBV2 and TRBJ1-5; D might be TRBD1 (6 bases). Germline V gene sequence: CDR1 SNHLY, CDR2 FYNNEI. This CDR3 spans 15 amino acids. V was shortened by 8 bases and J by 0 bases, with 14 bases between the two germline ends. The CDR3 loop is CASGETGYSNQPQHF. In DNA, the CDR3 is TGTGCCAGCGGGGAAACAGGGTATAGCAATCAGCCCCAGCATTTT.

This chain uses TRBV27 with TRBJ2-5; TRBD2 matches at 10 bases. The CDR3 is made up of 14 amino acids. Germline V gene sequence: CDR1 MNHEY, CDR2 SMNVEV (reference sequence). The junction had 6 bases not matched to a gene; V was cut back by 4 bases and J by 7 bases. Here the CDR3 reads CASSSTSGVGTQYF. CDR3 coding DNA: TGTGCCAGCAGTTCCACTAGCGGGGTGGGGACCCAGTACTTC.

The gene calls are TRBV4-3 and TRBJ2-7; TRBD1 is a possible D gene (5 bases). Germline values: CDR1 LGHNA, CDR2 YSLEER. The germline V and J ends were trimmed by 4 bases and 0 bases, with 19 bases remaining between them. This CDR3 is 17 amino acids long. CDR3 DNA: TGCGCCAGCAGCCGGTCTGGCGCGGCCAGGGACTCCTACGAGCAGTACTTC. Residues: CASSRSGAARDSYEQYF.

This chain joins TRBV4-1 and TRBJ1-2; possible D gene TRBD1, 5 bases. This CDR3 is 14 amino acids long. From germline, CDR1 is MGHRA and CDR2 YSYEKL. V lost 4 bases, J lost 3 bases, and 12 bases lay in between. The CDR3 DNA follows: TGCGCCAGCAGCCTAGGGGCCGCCGACTATGGCTACACCTTC. It codes for CASSLGAADYGYTF.